One and the same sample provided the 9 T cell receptor beta chains below, sequenced in a study of untreated major depressive disorder (dated by TCRdb to about 2018). Findings and caveats that apply to the study as a whole: Higher TRBV05-01 (Vbeta 5.1) usage among CD4+ T cells of depressed patients compared with controls was confirmed by sequencing, with p = 0.040 in a one-tailed test.

Antigens for these TCRs are unknown. The library was prepared using the immunoSEQ multiplex PCR assay. Imported from immuneACCESS, the table was reduced by TCRdb to in-frame sequences with V and J called. These copies leave out some clones; in studies compared against another copy, an unresolved V gene accounts for under half, and the cause of the remainder is not known. Within this sample are about 25,000 clones, with roughly nine tenths of them counted one time only. The top ten clones comprise roughly 0.72% of the sample. Sample: CD4+ T cells from PBMCs. Every receptor here comes from a woman aged 25 to 39 with major depressive disorder.

This chain links TRBV7-9 with TRBJ2-1; no reliable D call. Per the germline V gene, CDR1 is SEHNR and CDR2 is FQNEAQ (reference sequence). V was cut by 5 bases and J by 4 bases, with 6 bases left in between. The length of the CDR3 is 12 residues. CDR3 amino acids: CASSRDYNEQFF. The CDR3 bases are TGTGCCAGCAGCCGCGATTACAATGAGCAGTTCTTC.

The rearrangement joins TRBV5-6 to TRBJ2-4, with D tentatively TRBD1 or TRBD2 (5 bases each). The V end was cut by 5 bases, the J end by 8 bases, with 17 bases between. Germline CDR1 SGHDT, CDR2 YYEEEE. This CDR3 contains 14 residues. The DNA of the CDR3 is TGTGCCAGCAGTTCCGACCGACGGGGCTACATTCAGTACTTC. This gives the protein CASSSDRRGYIQYF.

The V call is TRBV28, the J call TRBJ2-6; 12 bases line up with TRBD2. The CDR3 length is 18 residues. Germline-derived CDR1 and CDR2 are MDHEN and SYDVKM. The V and J ends lost 6 bases and 4 bases, in that order; junction bases with no gene match: 10. DNA of the CDR3: TGTGCCAGCAGCCCTCTAGCGGGGGGGCCGGTAGGGGCCAACGTCCTGACTTTC. It codes for CASSPLAGGPVGANVLTF.

The chain recombines TRBV19 with TRBJ1-2; 8 bases are a match to TRBD1. The J segment lost 0 bases and the V segment lost 6 bases, leaving 3 bases of the junction unmatched. The CDR3 has 14 amino acids. Per germline, CDR1 LNHDA and CDR2 SQIVND (reference sequence). CDR3 in DNA: TGTGCCAGTAGGGGGACAGGAGCTAACTATGGCTACACCTTC. This gives the protein CASRGTGANYGYTF.

The chain couples TRBV28 to TRBJ1-2; D may be TRBD1 (5 bases). The CDR3 totals 16 residues. Trimming took off 4 bases at V and 4 bases at J, with 19 bases between the two ends. Per germline, CDR1 MDHEN and CDR2 SYDVKM. The CDR3 reads CASSSTGRLIGYGYTF. CDR3 coding DNA: TGTGCCAGCAGTTCAACGGGACGACTCATCGGCTATGGCTACACCTTC.

V and J are TRBV5-1 and TRBJ2-1; D might be TRBD1 (6 bases). With 0 bases removed from V and 8 bases from J, the gap between germline ends came to 12 bases. CDR1 and CDR2 (germline): SGHRS, YFSETQ. The CDR3 contains 14 residues. CDR3: CASSLGQGPYEQFF. CDR3 sequence (DNA): TGCGCCAGCAGCTTGGGGCAGGGGCCGTATGAGCAGTTCTTC.

The genes are TRBV4-2 and TRBJ2-1, with D perhaps TRBD2 (5 bases). Trimming cost V 0 bases and J 0 bases, with 9 bases left between them. The CDR3 covers 16 residues. The germline V gene has CDR1 LGHNA and CDR2 YNFKEQ. This CDR3 reads CASSQDLGGSYNEQFF. The CDR3 DNA is TGTGCCAGCAGCCAAGATTTAGGAGGCTCCTACAATGAGCAGTTCTTC.

V and J are TRBV5-5 and TRBJ1-2; D ambiguous. Trimming took 7 bases from V and 4 from J, leaving 20 bases between them. The CDR3 spans 15 residues. From germline, CDR1 is SGHKS and CDR2 YYEKEE (reference sequence). The DNA of the CDR3 is TGTGCCAGCGGATCATACGGGGTAGTTTCCTATGGCTACACCTTC. Its translation: CASGSYGVVSYGYTF.

The J gene is TRBJ1-2, the V gene TRBV9, with D tentatively TRBD1 (6 bases). Germline V gene sequence: CDR1 SGDLS, CDR2 YYNGEE. Trimming took 4 bases from V and 5 from J, leaving 12 bases between them. The CDR3 has 13 residues. In nucleotides, the CDR3 is TGTGCCAGCAGCCGGACAGACGCATATGGCTACACCTTC. Encoded protein: CASSRTDAYGYTF.